The rows below give T cell receptor beta chains drawn from one sample of a study of blood T cell repertoires in COVID-19. This table comes from immunoSEQ multiplex PCR, and its TCRdb copy is limited to in-frame clones, with some not included. The sample has 180,000 or so clones, around 84% seen once. Sequenced input: peripheral blood. These receptors were obtained from a woman aged 70 to 79 with COVID-19, enrolled during active disease. Both conserved end residues are part of each CDR3. The order of the fields is D gene, V gene, J gene, clone size, CDR3 DNA, CDR3 protein. The D gene is left open where the match is weak. Clone size is given for some rows only: seen once, a few or many times, or a class if the clone is expanded.

D gene: TRBD2
V gene: TRBV28
J gene: TRBJ2-5
clone size: -
CDR3 DNA: TGTGCCAGCAGTTTCCGCGGGACCCGGGGGGGGACCCAGTACTTC
CDR3 protein: CASSFRGTRGGTQYF

D gene: -
V gene: TRBV28
J gene: TRBJ1-6
clone size: -
CDR3 DNA: TGTGCCAGCAGTCACCCGGAGACGGTTAATTCACCCCTCCACTTT
CDR3 protein: CASSHPETVNSPLHF

D gene: TRBD1
V gene: TRBV3-1/TRBV3-2
J gene: TRBJ1-2
clone size: -
CDR3 DNA: TGTGCCAGCAGCCAAGATTGGGGACAGGTCTACACCTTC
CDR3 protein: CASSQDWGQVYTF

D gene: -
V gene: TRBV11-2
J gene: TRBJ2-5
clone size: -
CDR3 DNA: TGTGCCAGCAGCTATATGTCGCGAGAGACCCAGTACTTC
CDR3 protein: CASSYMSRETQYF

D gene: -
V gene: TRBV18
J gene: TRBJ1-1
clone size: -
CDR3 DNA: TGTGCCAGCTCACCTACTCGACAGGTCACTGAAGCTTTCTTT
CDR3 protein: CASSPTRQVTEAFF

D gene: TRBD1
V gene: TRBV19
J gene: TRBJ2-2
clone size: many
CDR3 DNA: TGTGCCAGTAGTTTCGGGGCGACAGGGGGCAGAATCGGGGAGCTGTTTTTT
CDR3 protein: CASSFGATGGRIGELFF

D gene: TRBD2
V gene: TRBV11-2
J gene: TRBJ2-5
clone size: -
CDR3 DNA: TGTGCCAGCAGCACTCGACTAGCGGGGGTCGGGGAGACCCAGTACTTC
CDR3 protein: CASSTRLAGVGETQYF

D gene: TRBD1
V gene: TRBV28
J gene: TRBJ2-3
clone size: -
CDR3 DNA: TGTGCCAGCGGTACCAGGGACAGCTACACAGATACGCAGTATTTT
CDR3 protein: CASGTRDSYTDTQYF

D gene: TRBD2
V gene: TRBV7-2
J gene: TRBJ2-3
clone size: -
CDR3 DNA: TGTGCCAGCAGCTTAGATAGCGGGGGGTTAGATACGCAGTATTTT
CDR3 protein: CASSLDSGGLDTQYF

D gene: TRBD2
V gene: TRBV19
J gene: TRBJ2-7
clone size: -
CDR3 DNA: TGTGCCAGTAGTATAAAAGCGGGAGAAAATTACGAGCAGTACTTC
CDR3 protein: CASSIKAGENYEQYF

D gene: TRBD1
V gene: TRBV28
J gene: TRBJ1-5
clone size: -
CDR3 DNA: TGTGCCAGCAGTTTGGGCAGGGGGCTCGGTCAGCCCCAGCATTTT
CDR3 protein: CASSLGRGLGQPQHF

D gene: TRBD2
V gene: TRBV28
J gene: TRBJ2-3
clone size: -
CDR3 DNA: TGTGCCAGCAGTTTGACTAGCGGGAAGTCAGATACGCAGTATTTT
CDR3 protein: CASSLTSGKSDTQYF

D gene: -
V gene: TRBV5-1
J gene: TRBJ2-7
clone size: -
CDR3 DNA: TGCGCCAGCAGCTTGGGCGGAGCCAGGGGTTCTTACGAGCAGTACTTC
CDR3 protein: CASSLGGARGSYEQYF

D gene: TRBD1
V gene: TRBV5-1
J gene: TRBJ1-1
clone size: -
CDR3 DNA: TGCGCCAGCAGCTTGGCAGGACAGGGTCACACTGAAGCTTTCTTT
CDR3 protein: CASSLAGQGHTEAFF

D gene: -
V gene: TRBV1
J gene: TRBJ1-2
clone size: few
CDR3 DNA: TGCACCAGCAGCCAAGGGACAGATTATGGCTACACCTTC
CDR3 protein: CTSSQGTDYGYTF

D gene: TRBD2
V gene: TRBV30
J gene: TRBJ2-7
clone size: -
CDR3 DNA: TGTGCCTGGAGTCCGGGACTAATCTCGAACGAGCAGTACTTC
CDR3 protein: CAWSPGLISNEQYF

D gene: TRBD2
V gene: TRBV3-1/TRBV3-2
J gene: TRBJ2-2
clone size: -
CDR3 DNA: TGTGCCAGCAGCCGTCGGACTAGCCAAGGCACCGGGGAGCTGTTTTTT
CDR3 protein: CASSRRTSQGTGELFF

D gene: -
V gene: TRBV10-3
J gene: TRBJ2-7
clone size: -
CDR3 DNA: TGTGCCATCAGTGATGACTCGCGGAGCTCCTACGAGCAGTACTTC
CDR3 protein: CAISDDSRSSYEQYF

D gene: -
V gene: TRBV5-1
J gene: TRBJ2-2
clone size: -
CDR3 DNA: TGCGCCAGCAGCCTACCGGGGGGCGGAAACACCGGGGAGCTGTTTTTT
CDR3 protein: CASSLPGGGNTGELFF

D gene: TRBD2
V gene: TRBV27
J gene: TRBJ2-3
clone size: -
CDR3 DNA: TGTGCCAGCAGTTCCACCGGGACTAGCGTGGGTACGCAGTATTTT
CDR3 protein: CASSSTGTSVGTQYF

D gene: -
V gene: TRBV7-9
J gene: TRBJ1-1
clone size: -
CDR3 DNA: TGTGCCAGCAGCCCCCGGGGTAGAGGGAACACTGAAGCTTTCTTT
CDR3 protein: CASSPRGRGNTEAFF

D gene: -
V gene: TRBV6-1
J gene: TRBJ2-7
clone size: -
CDR3 DNA: TGTGCCAGCAGTGAAGGCGGTTTCGGTTGGTTC
CDR3 protein: CASSEGGFGWF

D gene: TRBD1
V gene: TRBV27
J gene: TRBJ2-4
clone size: -
CDR3 DNA: TGTGCCAGCAGTGCAAACAGGGGGCAGGGCATTCAGTACTTC
CDR3 protein: CASSANRGQGIQYF

D gene: TRBD2
V gene: TRBV9
J gene: TRBJ2-3
clone size: -
CDR3 DNA: TGTGCCAGCAGCGTAGTCCTAGCGGGCACAGATACGCAGTATTTT
CDR3 protein: CASSVVLAGTDTQYF